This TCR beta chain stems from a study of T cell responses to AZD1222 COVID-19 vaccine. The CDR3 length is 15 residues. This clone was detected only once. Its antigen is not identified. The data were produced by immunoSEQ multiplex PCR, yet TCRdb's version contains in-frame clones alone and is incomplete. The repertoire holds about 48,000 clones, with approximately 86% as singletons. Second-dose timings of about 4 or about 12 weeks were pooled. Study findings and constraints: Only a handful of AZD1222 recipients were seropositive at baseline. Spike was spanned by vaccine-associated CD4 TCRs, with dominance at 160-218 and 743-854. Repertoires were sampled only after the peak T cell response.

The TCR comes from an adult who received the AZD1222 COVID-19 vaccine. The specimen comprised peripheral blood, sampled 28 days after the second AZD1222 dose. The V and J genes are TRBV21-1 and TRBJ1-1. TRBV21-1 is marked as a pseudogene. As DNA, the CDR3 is TGTGCCAGCAGCAAAGAGGAGGACGGGGTCACTGAAGCTTTCTTT. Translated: CASSKEEDGVTEAFF.